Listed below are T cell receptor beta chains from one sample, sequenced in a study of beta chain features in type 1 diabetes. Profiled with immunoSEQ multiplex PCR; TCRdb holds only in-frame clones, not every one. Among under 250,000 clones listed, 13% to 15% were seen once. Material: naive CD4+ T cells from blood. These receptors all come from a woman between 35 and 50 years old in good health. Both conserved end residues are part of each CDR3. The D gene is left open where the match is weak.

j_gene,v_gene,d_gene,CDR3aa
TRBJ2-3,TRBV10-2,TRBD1,CANGQGPDTQYF
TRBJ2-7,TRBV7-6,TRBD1,CASSPLAGTGTYEQYF
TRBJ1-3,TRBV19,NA,CASSLTDSPGNTIYF
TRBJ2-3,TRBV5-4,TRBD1,CASIKRQGGSTDTQYF
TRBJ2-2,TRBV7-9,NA,CASSLLRGGNTGELFF
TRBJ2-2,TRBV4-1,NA,CASRAGVNTGELFF
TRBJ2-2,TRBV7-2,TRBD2,CASGKRGKNTGELFF
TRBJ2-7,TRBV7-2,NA,CASSLVPDTGYEQYF
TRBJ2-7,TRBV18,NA,CASSRGSEDEQYF
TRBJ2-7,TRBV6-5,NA,CASSYSGTSYEQYF
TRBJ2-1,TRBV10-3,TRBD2,CAMGLASNEQFF
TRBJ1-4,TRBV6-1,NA,CASSVDRTTNEKLFF
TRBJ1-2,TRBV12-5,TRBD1,CASGLPGQGYSGYTF
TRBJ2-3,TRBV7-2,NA,CASNIKGALARYF
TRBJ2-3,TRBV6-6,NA,CASSPWRGTDTQYF
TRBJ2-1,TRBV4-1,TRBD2,CASSQYRGGPSGNEQFF
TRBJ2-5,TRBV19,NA,CASSIGGLEETQYF
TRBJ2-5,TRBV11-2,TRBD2,CASSLVRTSGRQETQYF
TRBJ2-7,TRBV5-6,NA,CASSQRTRRYEQYF
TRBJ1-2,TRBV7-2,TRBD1,CASSTRTGGAVVNYGYTF
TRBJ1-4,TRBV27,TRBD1,CASSFDRGLGLNEKLFF
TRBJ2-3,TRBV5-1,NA,CASSLLGSTDTQYF
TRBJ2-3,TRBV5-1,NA,CVRRRDTDTQYF
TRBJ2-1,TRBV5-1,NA,CASRQNFNEQFF
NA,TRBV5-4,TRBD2,CASSSGSVTSGEQYF
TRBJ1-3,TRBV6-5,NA,CASSYSSGEMGNTIYF
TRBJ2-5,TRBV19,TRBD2,CASSIVAGGPQETQYF
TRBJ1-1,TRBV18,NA,CASSPGREAFF
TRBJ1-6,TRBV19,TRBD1,CASSNDRTGVSPLHF
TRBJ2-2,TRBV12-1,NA,CASSFADSLNTGELFF
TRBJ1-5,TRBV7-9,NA,CASSLGAGQPQHF
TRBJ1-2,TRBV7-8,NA,CASSFPQGRASDGYTF
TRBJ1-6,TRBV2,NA,CASRTGSSYNSPLHF
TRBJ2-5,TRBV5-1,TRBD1,CASSLEAGGWETQYF
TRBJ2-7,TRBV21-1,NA,CASSKPTEQYF
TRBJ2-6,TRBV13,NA,CASSPFRLDSGANVLTF
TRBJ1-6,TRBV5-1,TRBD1,CASRDRGSSSYNSPLHF
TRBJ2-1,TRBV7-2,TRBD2,CASSKTSGGAPHNEQFF
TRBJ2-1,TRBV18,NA,CASSPRGSDNEQFF
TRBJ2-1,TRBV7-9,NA,CASSFMVRGSYNEQFF
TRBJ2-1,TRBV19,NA,CASSFRLDEQFF
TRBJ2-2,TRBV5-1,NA,CASSLTGTPNTGELFF
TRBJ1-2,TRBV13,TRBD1,CASRALGWQGGYGYTF
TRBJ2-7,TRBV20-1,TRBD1,CSSQGPYEQYF
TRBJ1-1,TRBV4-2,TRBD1,CASSPHGTGGRNTEAFF
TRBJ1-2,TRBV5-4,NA,CASSSSDLRLLGYTF
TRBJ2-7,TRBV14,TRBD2,CASRPSGNYYEQYF
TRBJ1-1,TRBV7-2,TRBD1,CASSNGQGANTEAFF